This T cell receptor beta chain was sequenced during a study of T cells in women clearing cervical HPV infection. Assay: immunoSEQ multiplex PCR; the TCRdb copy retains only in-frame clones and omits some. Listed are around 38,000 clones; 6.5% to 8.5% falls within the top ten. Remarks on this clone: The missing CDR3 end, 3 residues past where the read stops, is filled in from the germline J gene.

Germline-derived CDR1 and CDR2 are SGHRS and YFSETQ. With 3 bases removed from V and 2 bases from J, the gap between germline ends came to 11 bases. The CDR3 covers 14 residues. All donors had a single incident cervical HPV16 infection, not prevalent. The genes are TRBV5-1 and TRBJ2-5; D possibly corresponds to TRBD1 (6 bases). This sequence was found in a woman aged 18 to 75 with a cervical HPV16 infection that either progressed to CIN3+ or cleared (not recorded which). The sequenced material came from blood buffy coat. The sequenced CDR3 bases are TGCGCCAGCAGCTCAGGGGAACCTCAAGAGACC. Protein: CASSSGEPQET. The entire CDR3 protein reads CASSSGEPQETQYF. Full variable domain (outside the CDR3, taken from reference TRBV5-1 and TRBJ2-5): KAGVTQTPRYLIKTRGQQVTLSCSPISGHRSVSWYQQTPGQGLQFLFEYFSETQRNKGNFPGRFSGRQFSNSRSEMNVSTLELGDSALYLCASSSGEPQETQYFGPGTRLLVL.